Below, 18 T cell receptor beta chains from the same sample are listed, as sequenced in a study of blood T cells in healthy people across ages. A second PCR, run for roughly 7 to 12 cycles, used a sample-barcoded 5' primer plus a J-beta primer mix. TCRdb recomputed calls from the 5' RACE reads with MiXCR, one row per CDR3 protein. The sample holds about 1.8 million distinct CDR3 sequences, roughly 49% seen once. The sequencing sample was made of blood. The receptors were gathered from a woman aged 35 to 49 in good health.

CDR3 in DNA: TGTGCCAGCAGCGTGACAGGGTCGGAGACTGGCTACACCTTC. Protein product: CASSVTGSETGYTF. The genes are TRBV9 and TRBJ1-2, with 7 bases matching TRBD1. The CDR3 is 14 amino acids. Germline values: CDR1 SGDLS, CDR2 YYNGEE. With 2 bases clipped from V and 7 bases from J, the junction kept 8 bases outside the gene matches.

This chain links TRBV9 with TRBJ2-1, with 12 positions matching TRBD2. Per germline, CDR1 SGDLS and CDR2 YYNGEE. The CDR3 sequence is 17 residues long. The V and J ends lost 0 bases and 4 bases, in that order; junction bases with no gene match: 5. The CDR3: CASSVVSSGGVYNEQFF. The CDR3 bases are TGTGCCAGCAGCGTAGTGTCTAGCGGGGGGGTATACAATGAGCAGTTCTTC.

The CDR3 DNA is TGTGCCAGCAGCTTAGGAGGTGCAGCCACAACTAATGAAAAACTGTTTTTT. This codes for CASSLGGAATTNEKLFF. The chain has TRBV7-2 and TRBJ1-4; D is ambiguous. Between the trimmed V and J ends, which lost 1 base and 0 bases, there was a span of 12 bases. The CDR3 runs to 17 residues. Germline CDR1 is SGHTA and CDR2 is FQGNSA. The entire variable domain, with the rest obtained from reference TRBV7-2 and TRBJ1-4, is as follows: GAGVSQSPSNKVTEKGKDVELRCDPISGHTALYWYRQSLGQGLEFLIYFQGNSAPDKSGLPSDRFSAERTGGSVSTLTIQRTQQEDSAVYLCASSLGGAATTNEKLFFGSGTQLSVL.

CDR3 sequence: CSVEDRGDKNYGYTF. In DNA, the CDR3 is TGCAGCGTTGAGGATCGGGGGGACAAAAACTATGGCTACACCTTC. The chain has TRBV29-1 and TRBJ1-2, with D maybe TRBD1 (6 bases). Trimming took off 3 bases at V and 2 bases at J, with 16 bases between the two ends. The CDR3 has 15 residues. Germline CDR1 is SQVTM and CDR2 is ANQGSEA.

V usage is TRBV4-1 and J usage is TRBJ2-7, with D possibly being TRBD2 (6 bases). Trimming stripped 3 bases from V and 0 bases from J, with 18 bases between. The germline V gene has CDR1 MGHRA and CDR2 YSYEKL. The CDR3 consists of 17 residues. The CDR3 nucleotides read TGCGCCAGCAGCCAGAGCACCGCGGGACTGCACTCCTACGAGCAGTACTTC. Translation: CASSQSTAGLHSYEQYF.

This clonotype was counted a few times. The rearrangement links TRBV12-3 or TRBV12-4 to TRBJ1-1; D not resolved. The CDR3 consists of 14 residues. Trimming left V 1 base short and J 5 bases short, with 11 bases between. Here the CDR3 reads CASSLERVGTEAFF. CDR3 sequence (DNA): TGTGCCAGCAGTTTAGAGAGGGTAGGGACTGAAGCTTTCTTT.

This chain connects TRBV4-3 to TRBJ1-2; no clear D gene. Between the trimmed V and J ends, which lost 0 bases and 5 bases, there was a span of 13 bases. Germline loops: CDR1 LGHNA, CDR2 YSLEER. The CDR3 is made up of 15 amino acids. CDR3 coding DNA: TGCGCCAGCAGCCAAGATTCTGAAGTCCTATATGGCTACACCTTC. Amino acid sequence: CASSQDSEVLYGYTF.

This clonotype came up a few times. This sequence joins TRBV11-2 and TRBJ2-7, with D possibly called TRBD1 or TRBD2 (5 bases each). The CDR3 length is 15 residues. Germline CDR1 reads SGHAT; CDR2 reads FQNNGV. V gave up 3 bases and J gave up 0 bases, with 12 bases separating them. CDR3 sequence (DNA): TGTGCCAGCAGCTTTTTCGGGGCGCACTCCTACGAGCAGTACTTC. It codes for CASSFFGAHSYEQYF.

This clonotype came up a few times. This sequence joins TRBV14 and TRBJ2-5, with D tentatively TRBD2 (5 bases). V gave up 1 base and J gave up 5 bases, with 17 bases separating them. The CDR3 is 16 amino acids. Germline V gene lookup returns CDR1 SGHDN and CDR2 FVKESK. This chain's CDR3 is CASSQVLSAARETQYF. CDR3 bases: TGTGCCAGCAGCCAAGTCCTTTCAGCGGCCAGGGAGACCCAGTACTTC.

The CDR3 coding sequence is TGTGCCACTCCTAGGGGAACCTACGAGCAGTACTTC. This sequence encodes CATPRGTYEQYF. The rearrangement links TRBV24-1 to TRBJ2-7, with D perhaps TRBD1 (5 bases). CDR3 length: 12 amino acids. Germline V gene data show CDR1 as KGHDR and CDR2 as SFDVKD. V was trimmed by 10 bases and J by 2 bases, leaving 11 bases between them.

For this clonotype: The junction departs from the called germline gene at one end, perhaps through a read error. CDR3 amino acids: CASRKGDPRTDTQYF. CDR3 DNA: TGTGCCAGCAGAAAAGGGGATCCAAGGACAGACACGCAGTATTTT. This chain uses TRBV27 with TRBJ2-3, with a possible D match to TRBD1 (6 bases). Germline values: CDR1 MNHEY, CDR2 SMNVEV (reference sequence). This CDR3 comprises 15 residues.

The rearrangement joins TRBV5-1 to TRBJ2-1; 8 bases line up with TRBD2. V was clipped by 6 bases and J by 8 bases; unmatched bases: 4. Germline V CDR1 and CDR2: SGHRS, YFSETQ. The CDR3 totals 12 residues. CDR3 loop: CASTGGLYEQFF. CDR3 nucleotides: TGCGCCAGCACGGGGGGGCTGTATGAGCAGTTCTTC.

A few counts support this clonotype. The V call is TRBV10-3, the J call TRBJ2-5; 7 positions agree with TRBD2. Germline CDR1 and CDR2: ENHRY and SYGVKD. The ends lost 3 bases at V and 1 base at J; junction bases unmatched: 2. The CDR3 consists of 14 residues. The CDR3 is CAISEWTSQETQYF. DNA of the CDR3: TGTGCCATCAGTGAATGGACTAGCCAAGAGACCCAGTACTTC.

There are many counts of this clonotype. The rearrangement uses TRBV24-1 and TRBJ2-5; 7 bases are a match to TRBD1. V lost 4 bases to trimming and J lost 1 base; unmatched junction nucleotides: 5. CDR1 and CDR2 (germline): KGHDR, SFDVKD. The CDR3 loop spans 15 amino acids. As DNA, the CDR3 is TGTGCCACCAGTGAACAGGGGAATATCCAAGAGACCCAGTACTTC. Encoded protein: CATSEQGNIQETQYF.

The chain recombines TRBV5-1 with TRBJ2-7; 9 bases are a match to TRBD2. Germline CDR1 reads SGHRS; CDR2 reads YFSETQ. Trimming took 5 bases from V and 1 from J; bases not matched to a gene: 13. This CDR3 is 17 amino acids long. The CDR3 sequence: CASRRGSGGPQSYEQYF. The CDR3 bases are TGCGCCAGCAGGCGAGGGAGCGGGGGGCCTCAATCCTACGAGCAGTACTTC. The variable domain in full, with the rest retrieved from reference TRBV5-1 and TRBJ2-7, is KAGVTQTPRYLIKTRGQQVTLSCSPISGHRSVSWYQQTPGQGLQFLFEYFSETQRNKGNFPGRFSGRQFSNSRSEMNVSTLELGDSALYLCASRRGSGGPQSYEQYFGPGTRLTVT.

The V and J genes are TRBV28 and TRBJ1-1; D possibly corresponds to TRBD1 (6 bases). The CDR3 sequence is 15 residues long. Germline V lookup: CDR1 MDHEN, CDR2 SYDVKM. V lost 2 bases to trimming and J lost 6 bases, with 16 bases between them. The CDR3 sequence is CASSLAWGGRAEAFF. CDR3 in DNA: TGTGCCAGCAGTTTAGCTTGGGGGGGGCGAGCTGAAGCTTTCTTT.

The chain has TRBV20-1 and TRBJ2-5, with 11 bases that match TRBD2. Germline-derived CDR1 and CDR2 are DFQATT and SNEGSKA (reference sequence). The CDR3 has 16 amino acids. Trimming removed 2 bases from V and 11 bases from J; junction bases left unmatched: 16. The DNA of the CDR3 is TGCAGTGCTAGACGTCCAGAGGCTAGCGGGGGGCTGGAGCAGTACTTC. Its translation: CSARRPEASGGLEQYF.

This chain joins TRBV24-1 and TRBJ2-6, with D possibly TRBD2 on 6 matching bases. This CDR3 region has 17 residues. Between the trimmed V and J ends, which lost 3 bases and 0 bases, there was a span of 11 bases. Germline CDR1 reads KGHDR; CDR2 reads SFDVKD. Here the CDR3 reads CATSDPGAYSGANVLTF. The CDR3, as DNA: TGTGCCACCAGTGATCCGGGAGCGTACTCTGGGGCCAACGTCCTGACTTTC.